Below are 10 T cell receptor beta chains sequenced from a single sample in a study of CD4 T cells in relation to SARS-CoV-2 and coronaviruses. Profiling relied on immunoSEQ multiplex PCR, and the TCRdb table lists in-frame clones only, not all of them. The sample contains about 64,000 clones, 85% to 95% of which appear only once. Unexposed donor CD4+ T cells date from 2011-2018, before the COVID-19 pandemic. The sample taken for sequencing was naive CD4+ T cells from PBMCs. Subset specified: naive CD4+ T cells isolated by negative enrichment. The receptors shown here come from a human donor in good health.

V is TRBV11-3 and J is TRBJ2-1, with D maybe TRBD2 (6 bases). CDR3 length: 14 amino acids. Germline V gives CDR1 SGHNT, CDR2 YENEEA. V dropped 5 bases and J dropped 10 bases, with 18 bases sitting between them. The CDR3 sequence is CASSPNGGRNEQFF. CDR3 DNA sequence: TGTGCCAGCAGCCCAAATGGAGGGAGAAACGAGCAGTTCTTC.

This clone is a singleton in its sample. V and J are TRBV5-1 and TRBJ2-3; 7 nucleotides align to TRBD1. Germline-derived CDR1 and CDR2 are SGHRS and YFSETQ. With 4 bases clipped from V and 4 bases from J, the junction kept 6 bases outside the gene matches. The CDR3 runs 14 residues. This CDR3 is CASSPGQVSDTQYF. For the CDR3, the DNA is TGCGCCAGCAGCCCCGGACAGGTATCAGATACGCAGTATTTT.

The CDR3 DNA reads TGTGCCACCAGTGATTTTGTACAGGGCATCCACGAGCAGTACTTC. Translating gives CATSDFVQGIHEQYF. This chain links TRBV24-1 with TRBJ2-7; D is possibly TRBD1 (6 bases). V lost 1 base and J 5 bases, leaving 14 bases between the germline ends. This CDR3 has 15 residues. The germline V gene encodes CDR1 KGHDR and CDR2 SFDVKD.

The chain couples TRBV5-1 to TRBJ2-2, with 7 bases lining up with TRBD2. Germline V gives CDR1 SGHRS, CDR2 YFSETQ. J gave up 6 bases and V 4 bases, and 9 bases lay outside the gene matches. This CDR3 has 15 residues. The CDR3 reads CASSAFGGSPGELFF. For the CDR3, the DNA is TGCGCCAGCAGCGCCTTCGGCGGGAGTCCCGGGGAGCTGTTTTTT. The variable domain in full, completed from reference TRBV5-1 and TRBJ2-2, reads KAGVTQTPRYLIKTRGQQVTLSCSPISGHRSVSWYQQTPGQGLQFLFEYFSETQRNKGNFPGRFSGRQFSNSRSEMNVSTLELGDSALYLCASSAFGGSPGELFFGEGSRLTVL.

This chain connects TRBV3-1 (or the pseudogene TRBV3-2) to TRBJ2-1; D not certain. Germline V gives CDR1 LGHDT, CDR2 YNNKEL (reference sequence). The CDR3 is made up of 13 amino acids. V lost 0 bases, J lost 5 bases, and 5 bases lay in between. CDR3 region: CASSQDLHNEQFF. Here the CDR3 DNA reads TGTGCCAGCAGCCAAGACCTTCACAATGAGCAGTTCTTC.

This clone was seen once. The rearrangement links TRBV5-1 to TRBJ2-7; 12 bases agree with TRBD2. V lost 4 bases, J lost 2 bases, and 1 base stayed unmatched. CDR1 SGHRS and CDR2 YFSETQ come from the germline V gene. The CDR3 has 14 residues. CDR3 residues: CASSRLAGAYEQYF. The CDR3 nucleotides read TGCGCCAGCAGCCGACTAGCGGGAGCCTACGAGCAGTACTTC.

The rearrangement uses TRBV28 and TRBJ1-2, with 7 bases aligning to TRBD1. The V gene end was trimmed by 6 bases and the J gene end by 1 base; junction bases not matched to a gene: 11. Germline CDR1 is MDHEN and CDR2 is SYDVKM. The CDR3 is 16 residues long. CDR3 bases: TGTGCCAGCAGCCAAGAGACGGGACAGCATAACTATGGCTACACCTTC. It codes for CASSQETGQHNYGYTF.

This chain uses TRBV5-1 with TRBJ2-7; a possible D gene is TRBD2 (5 bases). In germline, CDR1 is SGHRS, CDR2 YFSETQ. The ends were cut back, 2 bases at V and 1 base at J, with 10 bases in the middle. The CDR3 loop spans 14 amino acids. Here the CDR3 DNA reads TGCGCCAGCAGCTTATCCGGGGTTTCCTACGAGCAGTACTTC. Residues: CASSLSGVSYEQYF.

V usage is TRBV7-3 and J usage is TRBJ2-1; possible D gene TRBD2, 6 bases. The V end was cut by 8 bases, the J end by 7 bases, with 21 bases between. The CDR3 contains 15 residues. The V gene's germline CDR1 is SGHTA and CDR2 FQGTGA. CDR3 sequence reads: CASSKGGDLRNEQFF. The CDR3 DNA is TGTGCCAGCTCAAAGGGCGGGGATTTAAGGAATGAGCAGTTCTTC.

The rearrangement joins TRBV29-1 to TRBJ2-1; 12 bases are shared with TRBD2. The CDR3 is 17 residues long. Germline V gives CDR1 SQVTM, CDR2 ANQGSEA. The trim removed 4 bases at V and 7 bases at J, leaving 14 bases unmatched. The CDR3 bases are TGCAGCGTTGGATGGCTAGCGGGAGGGCCACGGAATAATGAGCAGTTCTTC. Its protein product is CSVGWLAGGPRNNEQFF.